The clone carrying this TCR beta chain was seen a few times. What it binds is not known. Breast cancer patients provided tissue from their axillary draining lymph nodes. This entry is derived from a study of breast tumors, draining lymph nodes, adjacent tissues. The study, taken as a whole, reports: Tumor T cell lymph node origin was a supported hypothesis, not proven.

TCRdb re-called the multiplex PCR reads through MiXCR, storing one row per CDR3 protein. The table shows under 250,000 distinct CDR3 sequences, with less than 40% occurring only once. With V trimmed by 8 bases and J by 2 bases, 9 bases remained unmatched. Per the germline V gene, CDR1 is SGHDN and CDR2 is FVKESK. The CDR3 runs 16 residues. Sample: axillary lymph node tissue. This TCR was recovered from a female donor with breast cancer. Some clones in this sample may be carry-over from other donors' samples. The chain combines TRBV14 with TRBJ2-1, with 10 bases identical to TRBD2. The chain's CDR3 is CASSPSLAGAYNEQFF. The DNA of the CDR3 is TGTGCCAGCTCACCATCCCTAGCGGGGGCCTACAATGAGCAGTTCTTC.